A selection of T cell receptor beta chains follows, all from one sample in a study of T cells after yellow fever vaccination. A single record per CDR3 protein comes from TCRdb applying MiXCR to the 5' RACE reads. Of under 250,000 distinct CDR3 sequences detected, 6.5% to 8.5% appear once; the ten largest clones hold approximately 0.85%. The material sequenced was CD4+ T cells sorted from PBMCs, taken 15 days after the yellow fever booster vaccination. All receptors derive from a man younger than 40 who received the YFV17D yellow fever vaccine. CDR3s include the opening cysteine and the closing phenylalanine or tryptophan. The D gene is left open where the match is weak. Clone size is given for some rows only: seen once, a few or many times, or a class if the clone is expanded.

many	TRBV25-1	TRBJ2-7	14	-	TGTGCCAGCAGTGAACAGGGGGGAATCTACGAGCAGTACTTC	CASSEQGGIYEQYF
many	TRBV20-1	TRBJ1-5	15	TRBD1	TGCAGTGCTAGGCGGACAGGTGGATTATTTCAGCCCCAGCATTTT	CSARRTGGLFQPQHF
few	TRBV7-2	TRBJ1-1	13	-	TGTGCCAGCAGCTTAGCCCCAGGGGATGAAGCTTTCTTT	CASSLAPGDEAFF
-	TRBV21-1	TRBJ2-3	20	-	TGTGCCAGCAGCAAAGCTGAGTTTAGGTGGCAGGGGACTCGCACAGATACGCAGTATTTT	CASSKAEFRWQGTRTDTQYF
-	TRBV4-3	TRBJ1-2	13	-	TGCGCCAGCAGCCAACTAAAGGACGGGGGCTACACCTTC	CASSQLKDGGYTF
few	TRBV30	TRBJ1-4	15	TRBD1	TGTGCCTGGAGTGGGACGACAGGGGGTGACGAAAAACTGTTTTTT	CAWSGTTGGDEKLFF
-	TRBV5-1	TRBJ2-1	17	TRBD2	TGCGCCAGCAGCTTGGGGACTAGCGGGAGGTCCTACAATGAGCAGTTCTTC	CASSLGTSGRSYNEQFF
many	TRBV28	TRBJ2-7	13	-	TGTGCCAGCAGCCTCGGACAATACTACGAGCAGTACTTC	CASSLGQYYEQYF
-	TRBV6-5	TRBJ1-4	12	-	TGTGCCAGCAGCCTACAGGGCGGAAAACTGTTTTTT	CASSLQGGKLFF
few	TRBV5-1	TRBJ2-7	14	TRBD2	TGCGCCAGCAGCGATTCGGCGGGAGTCAGCGAGCAGTACTTC	CASSDSAGVSEQYF
many	TRBV7-2	TRBJ1-4	15	-	TGTGCCAGCAGACGGGGGGGCGTCCTTAATGAAAAACTGTTTTTT	CASRRGGVLNEKLFF
few	TRBV15	TRBJ2-7	14	-	TGTGCCACCAGCAGAGAGGCTGCGGCCCATGGGCAGTACTTC	CATSREAAAHGQYF
-	TRBV5-1	TRBJ2-1	15	-	TGCGCCAGCAGCTCATCCGGGCCCCCCTACAATGAGCAGTTCTTC	CASSSSGPPYNEQFF
many	TRBV12-3/TRBV12-4	TRBJ2-3	15	-	TGTGCCAGCAGTCTAGACTCTGGGGGAACAGATACGCAGTATTTT	CASSLDSGGTDTQYF
-	TRBV11-2	TRBJ2-5	17	TRBD2	TGTGCCAGCAGCCCGAGGGGACTAGCGGGAGGGGGGGAGACCCAGTACTTC	CASSPRGLAGGGETQYF
many	TRBV20-1	TRBJ2-5	13	TRBD1	TGCAGTGAAAAAGGACAGGGAAAAGAGACCCAGTACTTC	CSEKGQGKETQYF
many	TRBV12-3/TRBV12-4	TRBJ1-5	15	TRBD1	TGTGCCAGCAGTTATGACAGGGCCCTCAATCAGCCCCAGCATTTT	CASSYDRALNQPQHF
-	TRBV19	TRBJ2-1	14	TRBD1	TGTGCCAGCCAGGACAGGGGCGCTTACAATGAGCAGTTCTTC	CASQDRGAYNEQFF
-	TRBV7-2	TRBJ1-1	17	-	TGTGCCAGCAGCTCCAGGGCAGGGGCCTCTTTCGTCACTGAAGCTTTCTTT	CASSSRAGASFVTEAFF
few	TRBV6-5	TRBJ2-5	14	-	TGTGCCAGCAGTTACTCGTGGCAACAAGAGACCCAGTACTTC	CASSYSWQQETQYF
few	TRBV4-2	TRBJ2-7	13	-	TGTGCCAGCAGCACCACCGGGACCTACGAGCAGTACTTC	CASSTTGTYEQYF
many	TRBV2	TRBJ2-1	10	-	TGTGCCAGCAGTGTCGTTGAGCAGTTCTTC	CASSVVEQFF
few	TRBV20-1	TRBJ2-7	16	TRBD2	TGCAGTGCTAAACGGACTAGCGGGAGGTTCTTCGTCGAGCAGTACTTC	CSAKRTSGRFFVEQYF
few	TRBV20-1	TRBJ2-7	14	TRBD2	TGCAGTGCGCAACTAGCGCAGAGCTCCTACGAGCAGTACTTC	CSAQLAQSSYEQYF
few	TRBV12-3/TRBV12-4	TRBJ2-3	14	-	TGTGCCAGCAGGCGAGGTACTAGCACAGATACGCAGTATTTT	CASRRGTSTDTQYF
many	TRBV7-8	TRBJ1-5	13	-	TGTGCCAGCAGCTTAGTCTCCAATCAGCCCCAGCATTTT	CASSLVSNQPQHF
few	TRBV5-1	TRBJ1-1	15	-	TGCGCCAGCAGCCCTGAGGGAGGGCTGAACACTGAAGCTTTCTTT	CASSPEGGLNTEAFF
-	TRBV5-1	TRBJ2-3	13	-	TGCGCCAGCAGCTTCTCCCCGAAAGATACGCAGTATTTT	CASSFSPKDTQYF
-	TRBV5-1	TRBJ2-7	14	-	TGCGCCAGCAGCTTGGAAGGCAGGGAAAAGGAGCAGTACTTC	CASSLEGREKEQYF
many	TRBV6-2/TRBV6-3	TRBJ2-3	16	-	TGTGCCAGCAGCACTCGGACTCCCATACTCACAGATACGCAGTATTTT	CASSTRTPILTDTQYF
-	TRBV7-9	TRBJ2-6	20	-	TGTGCCAGCAGCTTAGTGGATCCAGGCTCGAAAGCCTCTGGGGCCAACGTCCTGACTTTC	CASSLVDPGSKASGANVLTF
few	TRBV5-4	TRBJ2-2	13	TRBD1	TGTGCCAGCAGCAGCCGTACAGGGGAGGAGCTGTTTTTT	CASSSRTGEELFF
few	TRBV24-1	TRBJ1-1	15	-	TGTGCCACCAGCGACTCCGGGGGCTCTGACACTGAAGCTTTCTTT	CATSDSGGSDTEAFF
-	TRBV7-2	TRBJ1-2	13	TRBD1	TGTGCCAGCAGCCAGGGGGGCAACTATGGCTACACCTTC	CASSQGGNYGYTF
-	TRBV7-3	TRBJ2-1	18	TRBD1	TGTGCCAGCAGCCATCCCAACTCTCCGGGACAGAAATACAATGAGCAGTTCTTC	CASSHPNSPGQKYNEQFF
few	TRBV7-9	TRBJ2-7	14	-	TGTGCCAGCAGCCCCGGACAAGGTCAAGGGGAGCAGTACTTC	CASSPGQGQGEQYF
-	TRBV20-1	TRBJ1-6	14	-	TGCAGTGCTAGGCTTAATAGGGTTTATTCACCCCTCCACTTT	CSARLNRVYSPLHF
-	TRBV7-2	TRBJ1-2	13	-	TGTGCCAGCAGCTCCAGGGCATCATATGGCTACACCTTC	CASSSRASYGYTF
few	TRBV10-3	TRBJ1-1	15	-	TGTGCCACCGAGGGAACCCTCTTGGGGAACACTGAAGCTTTCTTT	CATEGTLLGNTEAFF
-	TRBV5-1	TRBJ2-7	14	TRBD2	TGCGCCAGCAGCTTGACTAGCGGGGTATACGAGCAGTACTTC	CASSLTSGVYEQYF
-	TRBV5-4	TRBJ2-2	15	-	TGTGCCAGCAGCCATGGGACGCCGAACACCGGGGAGCTGTTTTTT	CASSHGTPNTGELFF
many	TRBV7-2	TRBJ2-1	13	-	TGTGCCAGCAGCTTATTAGCCCGTAATGAGCAGTTCTTC	CASSLLARNEQFF
few	TRBV5-1	TRBJ1-3	15	-	TGCGCCAGCAGCTTTGGACTGGGAGGGGAGAACACCATATATTTT	CASSFGLGGENTIYF
many	TRBV14	TRBJ1-2	14	-	TGTGCCAGCAGCCACTCCCGGGACAACTATGGCTACACCTTC	CASSHSRDNYGYTF
-	TRBV7-9	TRBJ2-1	13	-	TGTGCCAGCAGCATCAGGGGACGCAATGAGCAGTTCTTC	CASSIRGRNEQFF